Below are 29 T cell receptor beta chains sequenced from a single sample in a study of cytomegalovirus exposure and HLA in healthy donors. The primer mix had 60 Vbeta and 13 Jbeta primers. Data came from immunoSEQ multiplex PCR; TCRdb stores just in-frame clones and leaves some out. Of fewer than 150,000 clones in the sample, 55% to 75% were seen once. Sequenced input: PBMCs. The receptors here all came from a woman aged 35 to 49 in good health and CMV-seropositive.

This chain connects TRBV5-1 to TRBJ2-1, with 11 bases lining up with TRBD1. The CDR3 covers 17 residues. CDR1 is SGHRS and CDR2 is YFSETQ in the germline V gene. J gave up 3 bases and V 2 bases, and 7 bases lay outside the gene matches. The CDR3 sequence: CASSLTGGTGGYNEQFF. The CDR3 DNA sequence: TGCGCCAGCAGCTTAACAGGGGGGACAGGGGGCTACAATGAGCAGTTCTTC.

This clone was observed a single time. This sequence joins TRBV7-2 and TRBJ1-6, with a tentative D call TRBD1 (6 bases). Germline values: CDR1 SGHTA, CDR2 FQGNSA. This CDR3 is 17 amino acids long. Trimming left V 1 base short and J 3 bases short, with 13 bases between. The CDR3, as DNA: TGTGCCAGCAGCTTAGAAGCGGGAGGGGGCTATAATTCACCCCTCCACTTT. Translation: CASSLEAGGGYNSPLHF.

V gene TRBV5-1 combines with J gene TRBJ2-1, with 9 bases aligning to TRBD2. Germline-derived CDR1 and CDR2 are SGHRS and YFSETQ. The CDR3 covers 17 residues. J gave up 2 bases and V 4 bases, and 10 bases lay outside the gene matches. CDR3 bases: TGCGCCAGCAGCCGGGGGCAGGCGGGGGGGCCCTACAATGAGCAGTTCTTC. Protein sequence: CASSRGQAGGPYNEQFF.

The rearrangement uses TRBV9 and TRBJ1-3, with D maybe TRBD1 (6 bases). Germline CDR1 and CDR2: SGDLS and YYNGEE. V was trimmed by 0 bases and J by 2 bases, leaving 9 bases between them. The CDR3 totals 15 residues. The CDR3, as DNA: TGTGCCAGCAGCGTAGCTGAGGGGGCTGGAAACACCATATATTTT. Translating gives CASSVAEGAGNTIYF.

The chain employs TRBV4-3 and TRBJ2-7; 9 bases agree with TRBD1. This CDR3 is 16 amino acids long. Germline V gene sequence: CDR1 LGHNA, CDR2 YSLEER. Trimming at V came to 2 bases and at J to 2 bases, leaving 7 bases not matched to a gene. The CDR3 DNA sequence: TGCGCCAGCAGCCAAAATACAGGGGGCTCACCCTACGAGCAGTACTTC. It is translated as CASSQNTGGSPYEQYF.

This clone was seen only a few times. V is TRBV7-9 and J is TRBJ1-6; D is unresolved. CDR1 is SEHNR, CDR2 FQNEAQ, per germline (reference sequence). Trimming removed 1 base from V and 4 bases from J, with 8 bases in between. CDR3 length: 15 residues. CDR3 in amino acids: CASSLGGMYNSPLHF. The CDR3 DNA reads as TGTGCCAGCAGCTTAGGAGGGATGTATAATTCACCCCTCCACTTT.

The CDR3 DNA is TGTGCCAGCAGCCCACAGGGGGGCTACAATGAGCAGTTCTTC. Its protein is CASSPQGGYNEQFF. V is TRBV11-3 and J is TRBJ2-1; 8 bases are a match to TRBD1. This CDR3 contains 14 residues. Germline V gene lookup returns CDR1 SGHNT and CDR2 YENEEA. The ends lost 5 bases at V and 3 bases at J; junction bases unmatched: 3.

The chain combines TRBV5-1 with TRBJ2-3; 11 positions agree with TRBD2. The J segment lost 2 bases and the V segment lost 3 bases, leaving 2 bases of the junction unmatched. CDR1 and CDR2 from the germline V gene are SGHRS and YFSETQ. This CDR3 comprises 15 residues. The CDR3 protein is CASSWGLADTDTQYF. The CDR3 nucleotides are TGCGCCAGCAGCTGGGGACTAGCGGACACAGATACGCAGTATTTT.

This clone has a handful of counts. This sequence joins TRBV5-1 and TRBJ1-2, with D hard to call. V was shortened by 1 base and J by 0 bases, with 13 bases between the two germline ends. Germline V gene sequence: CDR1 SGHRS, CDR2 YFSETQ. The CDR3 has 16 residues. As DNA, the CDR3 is TGCGCCAGCAGCTTGTTGTACACAGCATCTAACTATGGCTACACCTTC. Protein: CASSLLYTASNYGYTF.

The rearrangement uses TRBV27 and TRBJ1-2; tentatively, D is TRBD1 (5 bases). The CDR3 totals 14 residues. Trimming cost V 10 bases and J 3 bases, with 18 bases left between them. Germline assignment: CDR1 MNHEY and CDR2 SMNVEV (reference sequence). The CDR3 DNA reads TGTGCCACCAGGGCCATGGGGCAGGACTATGGCTACACCTTC. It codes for CATRAMGQDYGYTF.

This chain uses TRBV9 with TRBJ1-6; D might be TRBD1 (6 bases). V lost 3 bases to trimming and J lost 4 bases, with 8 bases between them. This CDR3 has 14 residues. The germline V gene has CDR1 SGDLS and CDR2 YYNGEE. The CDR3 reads CASSAGVYNSPLHF. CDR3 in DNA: TGTGCCAGCAGCGCAGGGGTGTATAATTCACCCCTCCACTTT.

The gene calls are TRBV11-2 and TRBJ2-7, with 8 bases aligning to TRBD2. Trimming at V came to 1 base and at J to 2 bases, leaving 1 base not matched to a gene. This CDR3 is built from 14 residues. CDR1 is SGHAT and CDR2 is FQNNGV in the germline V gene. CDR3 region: CASSLAGGAYEQYF. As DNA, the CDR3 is TGTGCCAGCAGCTTAGCCGGGGGGGCCTACGAGCAGTACTTC.

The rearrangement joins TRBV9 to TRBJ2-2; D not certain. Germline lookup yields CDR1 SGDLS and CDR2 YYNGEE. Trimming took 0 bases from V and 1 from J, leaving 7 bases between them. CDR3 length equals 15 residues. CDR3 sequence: CASSVEPGNTGELFF. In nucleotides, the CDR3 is TGTGCCAGCAGCGTAGAACCAGGGAACACCGGGGAGCTGTTTTTT.

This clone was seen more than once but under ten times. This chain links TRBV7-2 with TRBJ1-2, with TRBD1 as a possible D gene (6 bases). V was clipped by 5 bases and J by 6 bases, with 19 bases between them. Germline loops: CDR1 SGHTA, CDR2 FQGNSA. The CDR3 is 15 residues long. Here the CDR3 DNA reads TGTGCCAGCAGCCCCTTTGCCAGGGGACGGGATGGCTACACCTTC. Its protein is CASSPFARGRDGYTF. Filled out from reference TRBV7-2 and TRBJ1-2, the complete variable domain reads GAGVSQSPSNKVTEKGKDVELRCDPISGHTALYWYRQSLGQGLEFLIYFQGNSAPDKSGLPSDRFSAERTGGSVSTLTIQRTQQEDSAVYLCASSPFARGRDGYTFGSGTRLTVV.

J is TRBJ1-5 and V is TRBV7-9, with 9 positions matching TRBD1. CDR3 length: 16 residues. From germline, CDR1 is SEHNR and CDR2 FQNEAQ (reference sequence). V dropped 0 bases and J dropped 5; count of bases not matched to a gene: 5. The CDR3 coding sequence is TGTGCCAGCAGCTTAGCAGGGACAGGGCCGGATCAGCCCCAGCATTTT. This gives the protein CASSLAGTGPDQPQHF.

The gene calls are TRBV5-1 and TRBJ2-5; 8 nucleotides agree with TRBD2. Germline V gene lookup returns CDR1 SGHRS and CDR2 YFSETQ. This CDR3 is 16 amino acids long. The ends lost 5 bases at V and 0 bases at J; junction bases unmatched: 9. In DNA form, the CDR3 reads TGCGCCAGCAGGATCACCGGGGGGGGGCACCAAGAGACCCAGTACTTC. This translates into CASRITGGGHQETQYF.

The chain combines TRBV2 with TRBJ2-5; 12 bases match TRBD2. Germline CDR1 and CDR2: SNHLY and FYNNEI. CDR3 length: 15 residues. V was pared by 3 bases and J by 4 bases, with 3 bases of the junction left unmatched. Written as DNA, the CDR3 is TGTGCCAGCAGTGAGACTAGCGGGGGTCGAGAGACCCAGTACTTC. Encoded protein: CASSETSGGRETQYF.

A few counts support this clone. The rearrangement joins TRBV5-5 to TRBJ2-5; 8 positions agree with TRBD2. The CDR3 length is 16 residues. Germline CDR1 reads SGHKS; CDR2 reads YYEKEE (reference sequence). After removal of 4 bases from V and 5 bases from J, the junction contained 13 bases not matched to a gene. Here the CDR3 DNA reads TGTGCCAGCAGCCCCCACGGGGGGGACGGGAGTGAGACCCAGTACTTC. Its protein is CASSPHGGDGSETQYF.

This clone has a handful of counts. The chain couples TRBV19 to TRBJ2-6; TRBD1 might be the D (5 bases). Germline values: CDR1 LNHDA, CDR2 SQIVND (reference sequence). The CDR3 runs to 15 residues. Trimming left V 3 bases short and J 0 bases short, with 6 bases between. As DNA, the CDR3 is TGTGCCAGTAGTATCACAGGCTCTGGGGCCAACGTCCTGACTTTC. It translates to CASSITGSGANVLTF.

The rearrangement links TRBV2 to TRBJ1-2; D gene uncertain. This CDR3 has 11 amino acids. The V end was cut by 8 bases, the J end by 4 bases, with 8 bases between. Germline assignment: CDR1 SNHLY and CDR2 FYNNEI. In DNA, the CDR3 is TGTGCCAGCGGGAGAGTCTATGGCTACACCTTC. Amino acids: CASGRVYGYTF.

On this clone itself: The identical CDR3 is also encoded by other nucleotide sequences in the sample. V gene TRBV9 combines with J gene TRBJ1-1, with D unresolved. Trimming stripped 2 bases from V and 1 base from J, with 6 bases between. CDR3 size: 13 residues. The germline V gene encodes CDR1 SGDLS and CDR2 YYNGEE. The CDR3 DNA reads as TGTGCCAGCAGCGTTACGGGGAACACTGAAGCTTTCTTT. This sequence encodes CASSVTGNTEAFF. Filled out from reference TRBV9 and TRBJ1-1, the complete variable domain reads DSGVTQTPKHLITATGQRVTLRCSPRSGDLSVYWYQQSLDQGLQFLIQYYNGEERAKGNILERFSAQQFPDLHSELNLSSLELGDSALYFCASSVTGNTEAFFGQGTRLTVV.

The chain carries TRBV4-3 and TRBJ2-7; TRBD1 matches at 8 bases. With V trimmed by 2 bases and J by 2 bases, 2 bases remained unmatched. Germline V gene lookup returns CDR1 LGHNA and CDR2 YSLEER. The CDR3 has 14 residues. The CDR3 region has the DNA TGCGCCAGCAGCCAATGGACAGGGACCTACGAGCAGTACTTC. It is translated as CASSQWTGTYEQYF.

The CDR3 DNA follows: TGCGCCAGCAGCCAACAACTTCAGGAAGGAAACACCATATATTTT. Translation gives CASSQQLQEGNTIYF. V and J are TRBV4-3 and TRBJ1-3; no firm D call. CDR1 is LGHNA, CDR2 YSLEER, per germline. The germline V and J ends were trimmed by 2 bases and 4 bases, with 12 bases remaining between them. The CDR3 extends over 15 amino acids.

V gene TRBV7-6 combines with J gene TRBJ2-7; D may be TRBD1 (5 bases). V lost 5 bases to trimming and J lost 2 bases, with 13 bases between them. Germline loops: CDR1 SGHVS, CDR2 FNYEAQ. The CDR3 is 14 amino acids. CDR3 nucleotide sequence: TGTGCCAGCAGCCCTAACAGGATGACCTACGAGCAGTACTTC. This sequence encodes CASSPNRMTYEQYF.

CDR3 bases: TGTGCCAGCAGTGAAAGACAGGGGTCCACCTACGAGCAGTACTTC. Encoded protein: CASSERQGSTYEQYF. V usage is TRBV6-1 and J usage is TRBJ2-7, with 8 bases lining up with TRBD1. The CDR3 loop spans 15 amino acids. Germline CDR1 is MNHNS and CDR2 is SASEGT. The junction had 5 bases not matched to a gene; V was cut back by 2 bases and J by 2 bases.

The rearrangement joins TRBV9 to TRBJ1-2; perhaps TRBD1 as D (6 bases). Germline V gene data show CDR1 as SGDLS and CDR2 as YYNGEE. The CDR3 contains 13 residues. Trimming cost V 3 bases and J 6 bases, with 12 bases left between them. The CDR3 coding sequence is TGTGCCAGCAGCGGCTCAGGGGTAAATGGCTACACCTTC. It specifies CASSGSGVNGYTF.

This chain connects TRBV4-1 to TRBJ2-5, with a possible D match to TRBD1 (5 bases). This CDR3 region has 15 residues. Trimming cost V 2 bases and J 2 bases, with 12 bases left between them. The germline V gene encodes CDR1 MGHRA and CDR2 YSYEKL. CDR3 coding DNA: TGCGCCAGCAGCCAATGGGGTAGGGGACAAGAGACCCAGTACTTC. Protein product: CASSQWGRGQETQYF.

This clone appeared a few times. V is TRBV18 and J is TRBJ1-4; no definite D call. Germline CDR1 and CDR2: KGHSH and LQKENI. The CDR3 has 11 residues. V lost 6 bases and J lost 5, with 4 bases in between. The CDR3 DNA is TGTGCCAGCTCCCTCAATGAAAAACTGTTTTTT. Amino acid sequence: CASSLNEKLFF.

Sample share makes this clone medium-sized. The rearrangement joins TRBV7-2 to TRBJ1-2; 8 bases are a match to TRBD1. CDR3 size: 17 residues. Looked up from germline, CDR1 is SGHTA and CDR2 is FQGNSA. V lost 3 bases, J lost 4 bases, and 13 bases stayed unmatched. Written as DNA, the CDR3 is TGTGCCAGCAGCTTTGGGGACCTGACAGGGGACAGCTATGGCTACACCTTC. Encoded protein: CASSFGDLTGDSYGYTF.